The 24 T cell receptor beta chains reported below all come from one sample, sequenced in a study of blood T cell repertoires in COVID-19. The repertoire was sequenced with immunoSEQ multiplex PCR; TCRdb's copy has only in-frame clones and lacks some. The sample carries roughly 200,000 clones, roughly four fifths recorded once. Material for sequencing was peripheral blood. The receptors were sampled from a woman aged 80 or over with COVID-19, enrolled during active disease.

V usage is TRBV11-2 and J usage is TRBJ2-3; tentative D call: TRBD2 (5 bases). The CDR3 has 15 residues. Germline V lookup: CDR1 SGHAT, CDR2 FQNNGV. Trimming stripped 5 bases from V and 2 bases from J, with 14 bases between. CDR3 DNA: TGTGCCAGCAGCGGTAGTGGGAGTTTCACAGATACGCAGTATTTT. Translated, it gives CASSGSGSFTDTQYF.

A single count supports this clone. The chain joins TRBV3-1 (or the pseudogene TRBV3-2) to TRBJ2-7; TRBD2 matches 10 bases. The germline V gene has CDR1 LGHDT and CDR2 YNNKEL (reference sequence). The CDR3 is made up of 14 amino acids. The V gene end was trimmed by 4 bases and the J gene end by 3 bases; junction bases not matched to a gene: 3. CDR3 in amino acids: CASSPLAGVYEQYF. The CDR3 DNA sequence: TGTGCCAGCAGCCCCCTAGCGGGAGTCTACGAGCAGTACTTC.

DNA of the CDR3: TGTGCCAGTACCCTGGAGGGGACGGTGTATGAAGCTTTCTTT. Its protein product is CASTLEGTVYEAFF. The rearrangement links TRBV19 to TRBJ1-1, with D perhaps TRBD1 (5 bases). Per germline, CDR1 LNHDA and CDR2 SQIVND (reference sequence). The ends were cut back, 7 bases at V and 7 bases at J, with 19 bases in the middle. CDR3 length: 14 amino acids.

J is TRBJ2-2 and V is TRBV5-1, with 8 positions matching TRBD1. The ends lost 3 bases at V and 1 base at J; junction bases unmatched: 5. Germline CDR1 reads SGHRS; CDR2 reads YFSETQ. The CDR3 runs 16 residues. The CDR3 reads CASSSTGTGNTGELFF. CDR3 bases: TGCGCCAGCAGCTCCACCGGGACAGGGAACACCGGGGAGCTGTTTTTT.

This chain joins TRBV5-4 and TRBJ1-1; 9 nucleotides line up with TRBD1. This CDR3 is 15 amino acids long. V trimming: 3 bases; J trimming: 5 bases; junction bases outside the gene matches: 8. The germline V gene encodes CDR1 SGHNT and CDR2 YYREEE (reference sequence). This chain's CDR3 is CASSSGQGKGTEAFF. The CDR3 DNA is TGTGCCAGCAGCTCCGGACAGGGGAAAGGAACTGAAGCTTTCTTT.

The rearrangement joins TRBV24-1 to TRBJ2-1; 9 bases line up with TRBD2. In germline, CDR1 is KGHDR, CDR2 SFDVKD. The CDR3 is made up of 16 amino acids. V dropped 3 bases and J dropped 4; count of bases not matched to a gene: 6. The CDR3 loop reads CATSDRSGGRYNEQFF. The CDR3 nucleotides are TGTGCCACCAGTGATAGGAGCGGGGGGAGGTACAATGAGCAGTTCTTC.

This chain links TRBV6-5 with TRBJ1-2; D perhaps matches TRBD1 (6 bases). The V end was cut by 6 bases, the J end by 2 bases, with 13 bases between. The CDR3 covers 14 residues. Per the germline V gene, CDR1 is MNHEY and CDR2 is SVGAGI. The DNA for the CDR3 is TGTGCCAGCAGCCGCTGGACAGCCAACTATGGCTACACCTTC. Translating it yields CASSRWTANYGYTF.

The table lists this clone with a few counts. The V gene is TRBV5-1, the J gene TRBJ1-5, with 8 bases fitting TRBD1. V lost 0 bases, J lost 5 bases, and 1 base stayed unmatched. The CDR3 covers 14 residues. Germline CDR1 and CDR2: SGHRS and YFSETQ. The CDR3 region is CASSLGTGYQPQHF. In nucleotides, the CDR3 is TGCGCCAGCAGCTTGGGGACAGGGTATCAGCCCCAGCATTTT.

V usage is TRBV10-3 and J usage is TRBJ2-7; 8 bases align to TRBD1. CDR3 size: 11 residues. Per germline, CDR1 ENHRY and CDR2 SYGVKD. J was trimmed by 6 bases and V by 6 bases; bases with no gene match: 1. The CDR3 sequence is CAIRGTGEQYF. The CDR3 coding sequence is TGTGCCATCAGGGGGACAGGCGAGCAGTACTTC.

This clone was detected only once. The genes are TRBV19 and TRBJ1-3; D not resolved. The V end was cut by 4 bases, the J end by 0 bases, with 7 bases between. The CDR3 totals 14 residues. Germline-derived CDR1 and CDR2 are LNHDA and SQIVND (reference sequence). CDR3 sequence (DNA): TGTGCCAGTAGTACAGTCGACTCTGGAAACACCATATATTTT. It codes for CASSTVDSGNTIYF. The full variable domain, with the rest looked up from reference TRBV19 and TRBJ1-3, is DGGITQSPKYLFRKEGQNVTLSCEQNLNHDAMYWYRQDPGQGLRLIYYSQIVNDFQKGDIAEGYSVSREKKESFPLTVTSAQKNPTAFYLCASSTVDSGNTIYFGEGSWLTVV.

V gene TRBV15 combines with J gene TRBJ1-5; no clear D gene. Trimming pared 0 bases from V and 5 bases from J, leaving 14 bases between. The germline V gene has CDR1 LNHNV and CDR2 YYDKDF (reference sequence). This CDR3 contains 16 residues. The DNA of the CDR3 is TGTGCCACCAGCAGAGATGGGCGCACAACGGATCAGCCCCAGCATTTT. Protein sequence: CATSRDGRTTDQPQHF.

V usage is TRBV10-3 and J usage is TRBJ2-5; 9 bases are a match to TRBD2. From germline, CDR1 is ENHRY and CDR2 SYGVKD. V lost 4 bases, J lost 2 bases, and 2 bases stayed unmatched. This CDR3 is built from 14 residues. The CDR3 protein is CAISGGGAQETQYF. In DNA, the CDR3 is TGTGCCATCAGTGGCGGGGGGGCACAAGAGACCCAGTACTTC.

This rearrangement joins TRBV11-2 to TRBJ1-4; 7 bases are a match to TRBD1. CDR3 length: 16 residues. Germline V gene lookup returns CDR1 SGHAT and CDR2 FQNNGV. The V segment lost 3 bases and the J segment 2 bases; nucleotides outside the gene matches: 6. CDR3 loop: CASSFPQGGTNEKLFF. The CDR3 DNA sequence: TGTGCCAGCAGCTTCCCCCAGGGGGGCACTAATGAAAAACTGTTTTTT.

The V gene is TRBV5-1, the J gene TRBJ2-1, with unresolved D. The germline V and J ends were trimmed by 3 bases and 2 bases, with 3 bases remaining between them. This CDR3 has 12 amino acids. CDR1 is SGHRS and CDR2 is YFSETQ in the germline V gene. The CDR3 sequence: CASSSAYNEQFF. CDR3 in DNA: TGCGCCAGCAGCTCTGCCTACAATGAGCAGTTCTTC.

This rearrangement joins TRBV2 to TRBJ2-4, with 7 bases lining up with TRBD1. Germline V CDR1 and CDR2: SNHLY, FYNNEI. Trimming removed 3 bases from V and 0 bases from J; junction bases left unmatched: 5. CDR3 length: 16 residues. CDR3 sequence (DNA): TGTGCCAGCAGTGATTCAGGGGGATTAGCCAAAAACATTCAGTACTTC. Translation gives CASSDSGGLAKNIQYF.

The V gene is TRBV2, the J gene TRBJ1-2; D is possibly TRBD1 (6 bases). The CDR3 runs to 13 residues. Trimming stripped 6 bases from V and 6 bases from J, with 14 bases between. Germline V gives CDR1 SNHLY, CDR2 FYNNEI. The CDR3 nucleotides read TGTGCCAGCAGCCCACAGGGAATGGATGGCTACACCTTC. Its protein product is CASSPQGMDGYTF.

This chain uses TRBV30 with TRBJ1-4, with D tentatively TRBD1 (6 bases). Germline CDR1 GTSNPN, CDR2 SVGIG (reference sequence). The CDR3 runs 15 residues. The V and J ends lost 3 bases and 2 bases respectively, with 13 bases between them. CDR3 loop: CAWRVAGATNEKLFF. CDR3 nucleotide sequence: TGTGCCTGGAGGGTAGCGGGGGCCACTAATGAAAAACTGTTTTTT. Full variable domain (remainder filled in from reference TRBV30 and TRBJ1-4): SQTIHQWPATLVQPVGSPLSLECTVEGTSNPNLYWYRQAAGRGLQLLFYSVGIGQISSEVPQNLSASRPQDRQFILSSKKLLLSDSGFYLCAWRVAGATNEKLFFGSGTQLSVL.

This clone was picked up one time. This sequence joins TRBV6-6 and TRBJ1-6; a weak D match, TRBD1 (5 bases). V was shortened by 0 bases and J by 4 bases, with 10 bases between the two germline ends. Germline V gives CDR1 MNHNY, CDR2 SVGAGI (reference sequence). The CDR3 is 16 residues long. The CDR3, as DNA: TGTGCCAGCAGTTACTCGGCACAGGCGTATAATTCACCCCTCCACTTT. The encoded protein is CASSYSAQAYNSPLHF.

This clone appeared once. The chain couples TRBV14 to TRBJ1-1; D ambiguous. The germline V and J ends were trimmed by 0 bases and 3 bases, with 5 bases remaining between them. Germline CDR1 reads SGHDN; CDR2 reads FVKESK. This CDR3 is 13 amino acids long. Here the CDR3 DNA reads TGTGCCAGCAGCCAAGAATTCTACACTGAAGCTTTCTTT. The encoded protein is CASSQEFYTEAFF.

The chain employs TRBV14 and TRBJ2-1; the D gene is possibly TRBD1 (5 bases). Germline values: CDR1 SGHDN, CDR2 FVKESK. V was trimmed by 4 bases and J by 2 bases, leaving 15 bases between them. The CDR3 covers 16 residues. CDR3 amino acids: CASSLWGLGTYNEQFF. Written as DNA, the CDR3 is TGTGCCAGCAGCCTTTGGGGCCTAGGAACCTACAATGAGCAGTTCTTC. The full variable domain, rest sourced from reference TRBV14 and TRBJ2-1, is EAGVTQFPSHSVIEKGQTVTLRCDPISGHDNLYWYRRVMGKEIKFLLHFVKESKQDESGMPNNRFLAERTGGTYSTLKVQPAELEDSGVYFCASSLWGLGTYNEQFFGPGTRLTVL.

The rearrangement links TRBV18 to TRBJ2-5; unclear D gene. The CDR3 is 14 amino acids. Trimming shortened V by 4 bases and J by 2 bases, and 11 bases separated the two germline ends. The V gene's germline CDR1 is KGHSH and CDR2 LQKENI. The CDR3 loop reads CASSQSYLQETQYF. The CDR3 nucleotides are TGTGCCAGCTCACAATCTTACCTACAAGAGACCCAGTACTTC.

The V and J genes are TRBV29-1 and TRBJ2-2; D is possibly TRBD1 (6 bases). Germline V gene lookup returns CDR1 SQVTM and CDR2 ANQGSEA. V was shortened by 4 bases and J by 5 bases, with 11 bases between the two germline ends. The CDR3 covers 13 residues. CDR3 in DNA: TGCAGCGTTGGGCAGGGGCGAACCGGGGAGCTGTTTTTT. Translating it yields CSVGQGRTGELFF.

The chain is built from TRBV5-1 and TRBJ1-2; no definite D call. V was clipped by 9 bases and J by 2 bases, with 14 bases between them. The CDR3 consists of 13 residues. Germline V CDR1 and CDR2: SGHRS, YFSETQ. The CDR3: CATGTNSNYGYTF. CDR3 sequence (DNA): TGCGCCACCGGCACCAACAGCAACTATGGCTACACCTTC.

The gene calls are TRBV7-8 and TRBJ1-4; possible D gene TRBD1, 6 bases. The V and J ends lost 5 bases and 8 bases respectively, with 18 bases between them. The CDR3 contains 15 residues. Germline V gives CDR1 SGHVS, CDR2 FQNEAQ. The CDR3 here is CASSPRTGNVEKLFF. In nucleotides, the CDR3 is TGTGCCAGCAGCCCTCGAACAGGGAACGTCGAAAAACTGTTTTTT.